A single T cell receptor (beta chain) is shown here with its context. The specificity of this receptor is unknown. No quality values exist for individual bases; no much larger clone is one base distant. This entry comes from a study of blood T cell repertoires in COVID-19 (dated by TCRdb to about 2020). As for the study more broadly: Samples covering the acute and convalescent phases of COVID-19 were provided by collaborators in the United States, Italy and Spain. The material from the prospective study consisted of cDNA or gDNA derived from T cells, B-cell-depleted T cells, or PBMCs. Subjects who had been exposed to COVID-19, were actively infected with it, or had recovered from it provided the deeply sampled blood TCRbeta repertoires that made up the dataset. The repertoires were released in a freely available public database meant as a resource for research on the immune response to SARS-CoV-2. Samples were obtained from the ongoing ImmuneRACE study (first 160 participants) and from over a thousand subjects provided by 6 global collaborators. A de-identified subject ID, COVID-19 status, age in years and sex were almost always included in the sample metadata. HLA class I and class II types, where available, came from metadata supplied by the sample provider rather than from assay-based typing.

General conclusions and limits of the study: The amount of clinical and demographic metadata varied by source and participant and was provided uncurated.

The germline V gene gives CDR1 as KGHSH and CDR2 as LQKENI. The CDR3, cysteine through phenylalanine, is 15 amino acids long. The kept DNA is CDR3 alone, 45 bases in frame from the first base. V lost 2 bases and J lost 1 base, and the count of bases not matched to a germline gene is 2. TCRbeta CDR3 regions were amplified from genomic DNA by means of the immunoSEQ Assay, a bias-controlled multiplex PCR. The original pipeline was this. Nucleated cell counts per sample were estimated from amplification of reference gene primers within the assay. Sequence reads were collapsed and filtered to measure the absolute abundance of every unique TCRbeta CDR3 rearrangement. For each sample, productive Simpson clonality was calculated as the square root of Simpson's diversity index over productive rearrangements. TCRdb holds this immuneACCESS table with in-frame rearrangements only. Some clones are missing; in checked studies, unresolved V genes explain under half, and the rest has no known cause. That table furnishes V, J and clone size, whereas the DNA furnished D and trimming. This sample lists approximately 290,000 clones; around nine tenths were detected once. Jointly, the top ten make up 11% of the sample.

One collaborating source in Seattle enrolled patients during active infection and followed them longitudinally through the course of disease. The collaborating institutions used their own protocols to collect whole blood in K2EDTA tubes. Collaborator samples were shipped for TCRbeta analysis as frozen whole blood, isolated PBMCs, or DNA extracted from either sample type. The rearranged chain carries TRBV18 and TRBJ2-3; TRBD2 matches 8 bases in the middle. The receptor's source is a woman in her twenties or thirties with COVID-19, enrolled during active disease. What was sequenced was peripheral blood. The nucleotides are TGTGCCAGCTCACCAATTAGCGGGGGCACAGATACGCAGTATTTT. Translated, this is CASSPISGGTDTQYF.